A selection of T cell receptor beta chains follows, all from one sample in a study of T cell repertoires in cytomegalovirus infection. MiXCR was run by TCRdb on the reads, yielding one entry per CDR3 protein. In the table there are around 350,000 distinct CDR3 sequences, roughly 20% of which are singletons. Sequencing was done on a sample of PBMCs. These receptors were obtained from a human donor in good health (CMV status not recorded). Some clones in this sample may be carry-over from other donors' samples. Both conserved end residues are part of each CDR3. The D gene is left open where the match is weak. Size is omitted from some rows. Given values are once, few, many or a class for expanded clones.

len: 16; j_gene: TRBJ2-7; abundance: many; v_gene: TRBV7-2; d_gene: NA; CDR3nt: TGTGCCAGCAGCTTATGGTTCGACTCCACTCTCTACGAGCAGTACTTC; CDR3aa: CASSLWFDSTLYEQYF
len: 15; j_gene: TRBJ1-5; abundance: once; v_gene: TRBV2; d_gene: NA; CDR3nt: TGTGCCAGCAGTGGGAGGGGCGGAAGCAATCAGCCCCAGCATTTT; CDR3aa: CASSGRGGSNQPQHF
len: 15; j_gene: TRBJ2-5; abundance: few; v_gene: TRBV7-6; d_gene: NA; CDR3nt: TGTGCCAGCAGCACCTCAGGGGCGGCCCAAGAGACCCAGTACTTC; CDR3aa: CASSTSGAAQETQYF
len: 15; j_gene: TRBJ2-2; abundance: few; v_gene: TRBV2; d_gene: NA; CDR3nt: TGTGCCAGCAGTGAAAACAGGCCGGGCGCCGGGGAGCTGTTTTTT; CDR3aa: CASSENRPGAGELFF
len: 14; j_gene: TRBJ1-3; abundance: NA; v_gene: TRBV12-3/TRBV12-4; d_gene: TRBD1; CDR3nt: TGTGCCAGCAGGGAACAGGGGACTTGGGACACCATATATTTT; CDR3aa: CASREQGTWDTIYF
len: 15; j_gene: TRBJ1-2; abundance: many; v_gene: TRBV7-2; d_gene: NA; CDR3nt: TGTGCCAGCAGCCCGTCGGGGGCAGAACCGTATGGCTACACCTTC; CDR3aa: CASSPSGAEPYGYTF
len: 17; j_gene: TRBJ1-5; abundance: NA; v_gene: TRBV30; d_gene: NA; CDR3nt: TGTGCCTGGAGTGATACCTCATACGTACTCGGGGATCAGCCCCAGCATTTT; CDR3aa: CAWSDTSYVLGDQPQHF
len: 13; j_gene: TRBJ2-5; abundance: NA; v_gene: TRBV29-1; d_gene: NA; CDR3nt: TGCAGCGTTGCTCCCGGGATCCAAGAGACCCAGTACTTC; CDR3aa: CSVAPGIQETQYF
len: 14; j_gene: TRBJ2-1; abundance: few; v_gene: TRBV5-1; d_gene: NA; CDR3nt: TGCGCCAGCAGCTTTGACCCTCCGGAGAATGAGCAGTTCTTC; CDR3aa: CASSFDPPENEQFF
len: 13; j_gene: TRBJ2-1; abundance: NA; v_gene: TRBV5-4; d_gene: TRBD1; CDR3nt: TGTGCCAGCAGCTTGGTTGGGCAGGGGGCGCAGTTCTTC; CDR3aa: CASSLVGQGAQFF
len: 14; j_gene: TRBJ2-3; abundance: NA; v_gene: TRBV20-1; d_gene: TRBD2; CDR3nt: TGCAGTGCCGTTGAGCTAGCGGTCACAGATACGCAGTATTTT; CDR3aa: CSAVELAVTDTQYF
len: 14; j_gene: TRBJ1-5; abundance: many; v_gene: TRBV12-3/TRBV12-4; d_gene: NA; CDR3nt: TGTGCCAGCACAAGGTGGGGGGGCAATCAGCCCCAGCATTTT; CDR3aa: CASTRWGGNQPQHF
len: 15; j_gene: TRBJ2-2; abundance: many; v_gene: TRBV7-2; d_gene: TRBD1; CDR3nt: TGTGCCAGCAGTTTTAGGACAGGGAGCACCGGGGAGCTGTTTTTT; CDR3aa: CASSFRTGSTGELFF
len: 13; j_gene: TRBJ2-3; abundance: many; v_gene: TRBV7-9; d_gene: NA; CDR3nt: TGTGCCAGCAGCTTAATTGGCACAGATACGCAGTATTTT; CDR3aa: CASSLIGTDTQYF
len: 14; j_gene: TRBJ1-1; abundance: NA; v_gene: TRBV6-2/TRBV6-3; d_gene: TRBD1; CDR3nt: TGTGCCAGCAGTACAGACAGGGGGAACACTGAAGCTTTCTTT; CDR3aa: CASSTDRGNTEAFF
len: 16; j_gene: TRBJ1-3; abundance: NA; v_gene: TRBV20-1; d_gene: TRBD1; CDR3nt: TGCAGTGCTCCCCCATCGACAGGGAAAACGGGAAACACCATATATTTT; CDR3aa: CSAPPSTGKTGNTIYF
len: 17; j_gene: TRBJ1-5; abundance: NA; v_gene: TRBV7-2; d_gene: NA; CDR3nt: TGTGCCAGCAGCTGGGACGAGGGCAGGGATAGCAATCAGCCCCAGCATTTT; CDR3aa: CASSWDEGRDSNQPQHF
len: 12; j_gene: TRBJ1-1; abundance: NA; v_gene: TRBV2; d_gene: NA; CDR3nt: TGTGCCACCACAGCCATGAGCACTGAAGCTTTCTTT; CDR3aa: CATTAMSTEAFF
len: 15; j_gene: TRBJ1-5; abundance: NA; v_gene: TRBV20-1; d_gene: NA; CDR3nt: TGCAGTGCTAGACGGACAGACTTTAGCAATCAGCCCCAGCATTTT; CDR3aa: CSARRTDFSNQPQHF
len: 16; j_gene: TRBJ2-1; abundance: few; v_gene: TRBV7-2; d_gene: NA; CDR3nt: TGTGCCAGCAGCCCAGGATCGGCGCCGCCCTACAATGAGCAGTTCTTC; CDR3aa: CASSPGSAPPYNEQFF
len: 14; j_gene: TRBJ2-7; abundance: once; v_gene: TRBV15; d_gene: NA; CDR3nt: TGTGCCACCAGCAGGGTCCTGGAGGGCTACGAGCAGTACTTC; CDR3aa: CATSRVLEGYEQYF
len: 12; j_gene: TRBJ2-3; abundance: NA; v_gene: TRBV20-1; d_gene: TRBD1; CDR3nt: TGCAGTGCTCAGGACAGGGACGATACGCAGTATTTT; CDR3aa: CSAQDRDDTQYF
len: 15; j_gene: TRBJ2-1; abundance: NA; v_gene: TRBV12-3/TRBV12-4; d_gene: TRBD2; CDR3nt: TGTGCCAGCAGCATAAGCCGACTAGCGGGCAATGAGCAGTTCTTC; CDR3aa: CASSISRLAGNEQFF
len: 18; j_gene: TRBJ2-5; abundance: few; v_gene: TRBV27; d_gene: TRBD2; CDR3nt: TGTGCCAGCAGTCCACACCGACTAGCGGGGGGGCAGGGGGAGACCCAGTACTTC; CDR3aa: CASSPHRLAGGQGETQYF
len: 14; j_gene: TRBJ1-1; abundance: many; v_gene: TRBV7-2; d_gene: TRBD1; CDR3nt: TGTGCCAGCAGCTTAAGGACAGGAGACTATGAAGCTTTCTTT; CDR3aa: CASSLRTGDYEAFF
len: 15; j_gene: TRBJ2-7; abundance: NA; v_gene: TRBV23-1; d_gene: NA; CDR3nt: TGCGCCAGCAGTTATTTATCGTTCTACTCCTACGAGCAGTACTTC; CDR3aa: CASSYLSFYSYEQYF
len: 13; j_gene: TRBJ2-1; abundance: few; v_gene: TRBV29-1; d_gene: NA; CDR3nt: TGCAGCGTTGAGTTCGGTGGCAGCGTCGAGCAGTTCTTC; CDR3aa: CSVEFGGSVEQFF
len: 13; j_gene: TRBJ2-5; abundance: many; v_gene: TRBV12-3/TRBV12-4; d_gene: TRBD2; CDR3nt: TGTGCCAGCAGTAAAGCGGGAGTCGAGACCCAGTACTTC; CDR3aa: CASSKAGVETQYF
len: 15; j_gene: TRBJ2-5; abundance: few; v_gene: TRBV11-2; d_gene: TRBD1; CDR3nt: TGTGCCAGCAGCTCCGCGGTGGAGACAGGGAAGACCCAGTACTTC; CDR3aa: CASSSAVETGKTQYF
len: 13; j_gene: TRBJ1-2; abundance: NA; v_gene: TRBV11-2; d_gene: NA; CDR3nt: TGTGCCAGCAGCTTCGCGCCCGGGGGTGGCTACACCTTC; CDR3aa: CASSFAPGGGYTF